Below are 4 T cell receptor beta chains sequenced from a single sample in a study of cytomegalovirus exposure and HLA in healthy donors. With 60 Vbeta and 13 Jbeta primers, the PCR was carried out. The table came from immunoSEQ multiplex PCR; TCRdb's copy has only in-frame clones and leaves some out. This table holds under 250,000 clones, approximately 81% found once. Specimen: PBMCs. The receptors stem from a human donor in good health.

J is TRBJ2-1 and V is TRBV5-4, with D possibly TRBD2 on 5 matching bases. Germline V gene sequence: CDR1 SGHNT, CDR2 YYREEE (reference sequence). Between the trimmed V and J ends, which lost 3 bases and 0 bases, there was a span of 10 bases. The CDR3 sequence is 15 residues long. The DNA for the CDR3 is TGTGCCAGCAGCTCCGGGGTCAGCTCCTACAATGAGCAGTTCTTC. This encodes CASSSGVSSYNEQFF.

In regard to this clone: The same CDR3 is also encoded by other DNA sequences in this sample. The rearrangement uses TRBV30 and TRBJ2-7; D not certain. Per germline, CDR1 GTSNPN and CDR2 SVGIG (reference sequence). The CDR3 contains 11 residues. The V end was cut by 3 bases, the J end by 3 bases, with 6 bases between. The DNA of the CDR3 is TGTGCCTGGAGCAGTGGCTACGAGCAGTACTTC. Translation gives CAWSSGYEQYF. Full variable domain (rest looked up from reference TRBV30 and TRBJ2-7): SQTIHQWPATLVQPVGSPLSLECTVEGTSNPNLYWYRQAAGRGLQLLFYSVGIGQISSEVPQNLSASRPQDRQFILSSKKLLLSDSGFYLCAWSSGYEQYFGPGTRLTVT.

In regard to this clone: Mismatch with germline at one junction end may stem from a read error. In DNA form, the CDR3 reads TGTGCTAGCAGCTTATCGTGGACAGACGCCGGGGAGCTGTTTTTT. Its protein product is CASSLSWTDAGELFF. The V gene is TRBV7-7, the J gene TRBJ2-2, with D tentatively TRBD1 (6 bases). Looked up from germline, CDR1 is SSHAT and CDR2 is FNYEAQ (reference sequence). CDR3 length: 15 amino acids.

This clone was recorded a few times. The V call is TRBV27, the J call TRBJ2-7, with 10 positions matching TRBD1. With 2 bases clipped from V and 2 bases from J, the junction kept 18 bases outside the gene matches. CDR1 is MNHEY, CDR2 SMNVEV, per germline (reference sequence). The CDR3 loop spans 20 amino acids. The CDR3 loop is CASSLKAPLRGQGSAYEQYF. The CDR3 nucleotides read TGTGCCAGCAGTTTAAAGGCGCCTCTGCGGGGACAGGGGAGTGCCTACGAGCAGTACTTC.